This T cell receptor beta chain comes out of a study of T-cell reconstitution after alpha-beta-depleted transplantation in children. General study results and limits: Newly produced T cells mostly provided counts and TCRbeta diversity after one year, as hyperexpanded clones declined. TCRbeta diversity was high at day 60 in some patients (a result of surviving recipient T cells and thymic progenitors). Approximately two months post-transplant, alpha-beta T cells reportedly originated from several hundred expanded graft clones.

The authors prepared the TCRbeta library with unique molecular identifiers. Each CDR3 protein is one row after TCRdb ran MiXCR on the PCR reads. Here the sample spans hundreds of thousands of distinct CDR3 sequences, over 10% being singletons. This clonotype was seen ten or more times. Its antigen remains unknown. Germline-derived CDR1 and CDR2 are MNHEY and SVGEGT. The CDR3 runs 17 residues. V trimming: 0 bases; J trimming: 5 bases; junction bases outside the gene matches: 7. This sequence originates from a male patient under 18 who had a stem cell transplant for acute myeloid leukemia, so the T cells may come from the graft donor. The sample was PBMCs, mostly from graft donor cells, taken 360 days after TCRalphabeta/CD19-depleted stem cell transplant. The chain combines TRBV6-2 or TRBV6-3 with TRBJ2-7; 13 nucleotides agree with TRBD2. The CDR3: CASSYSEGLAGEHEQYF. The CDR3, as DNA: TGTGCCAGCAGTTACTCGGAAGGACTAGCGGGAGAACACGAGCAGTACTTC.